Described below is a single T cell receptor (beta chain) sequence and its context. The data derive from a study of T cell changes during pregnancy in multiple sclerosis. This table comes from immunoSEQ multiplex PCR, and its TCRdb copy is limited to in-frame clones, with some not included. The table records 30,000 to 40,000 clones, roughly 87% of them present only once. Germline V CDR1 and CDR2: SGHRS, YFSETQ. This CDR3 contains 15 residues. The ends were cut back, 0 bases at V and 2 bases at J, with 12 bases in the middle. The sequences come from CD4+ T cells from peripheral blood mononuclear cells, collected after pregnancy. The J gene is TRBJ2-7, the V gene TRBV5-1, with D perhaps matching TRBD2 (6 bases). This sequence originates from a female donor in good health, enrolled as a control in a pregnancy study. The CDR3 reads CASSLVASGAYEQYF. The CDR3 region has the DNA TGCGCCAGCAGCTTGGTAGCCTCGGGGGCCTACGAGCAGTACTTC.